These 30 T cell receptor beta chains were all obtained from the same sample, sequenced in a study of Graves' ophthalmopathy and Graves' hyperthyroidism. Using RNA transcripts, the TCR beta CDR3 regions were amplified. First-round RT-PCR with HTBI primers preceded a second-round multiplex PCR. TCRdb recomputed calls from the multiplex PCR reads with MiXCR, one row per CDR3 protein. The profile shows 300,000 to 400,000 distinct CDR3 sequences, roughly 15% of them singletons. The sequenced material came from peripheral blood. The receptors stem from an adult man with Graves' ophthalmopathy.

In this sample, this clonotype turned up many times. V gene TRBV11-2 combines with J gene TRBJ1-1; 11 bases fit TRBD1. After removal of 5 bases from V and 5 bases from J, the junction contained 4 bases not matched to a gene. Looked up from germline, CDR1 is SGHAT and CDR2 is FQNNGV. The CDR3 has 14 amino acids. The CDR3 reads CASSAWDRGTEAFF. CDR3 in DNA: TGTGCCAGCAGCGCATGGGACAGGGGGACTGAAGCTTTCTTT.

This clonotype was counted at least ten times. The V and J genes are TRBV18 and TRBJ1-3, with D unresolved. CDR1 is KGHSH, CDR2 LQKENI, per germline. The CDR3 runs to 15 residues. Deletions cut 3 bases from V and 0 bases from J, with 9 bases between. The CDR3 DNA is TGTGCCAGCTCACCTATGATAAGCTCTGGAAACACCATATATTTT. This sequence encodes CASSPMISSGNTIYF.

This clonotype was counted at least ten times. This rearrangement joins TRBV7-2 to TRBJ2-7, with TRBD2 identical over 12 bases. This CDR3 comprises 15 residues. Germline V lookup: CDR1 SGHTA, CDR2 FQGNSA. The J segment lost 0 bases and the V segment lost 6 bases, leaving 3 bases of the junction unmatched. As DNA, the CDR3 is TGTGCCAGCAGGCTAGCGGGGGGGTCCTCCTACGAGCAGTACTTC. It specifies CASRLAGGSSYEQYF.

In this sample, this clonotype turned up once. This sequence joins TRBV6-1 and TRBJ2-4; 8 bases agree with TRBD2. The germline V gene encodes CDR1 MNHNS and CDR2 SASEGT. The V gene end was trimmed by 1 base and the J gene end by 0 bases; junction bases not matched to a gene: 8. The CDR3 has 18 amino acids. CDR3 DNA sequence: TGTGCCAGCAGTGAAGTAAGACTAGCGAAGATAGCCAAAAACATTCAGTACTTC. Its protein is CASSEVRLAKIAKNIQYF.

This sequence joins TRBV2 and TRBJ2-5; D is uncertain. V was cut by 7 bases and J by 7 bases, with 16 bases left in between. CDR1 and CDR2 from the germline V gene are SNHLY and FYNNEI. This CDR3 is 13 amino acids long. Here the CDR3 reads CASTGLPPGTQYF. CDR3 DNA: TGTGCCAGCACGGGCCTACCCCCAGGGACCCAGTACTTC. Using reference TRBV2 and TRBJ2-5 for the parts outside the CDR3, the full variable domain is EPEVTQTPSHQVTQMGQEVILRCVPISNHLYFYWYRQILGQKVEFLVSFYNNEISEKSEIFDDQFSVERPDGSNFTLKIRSTKLEDSAMYFCASTGLPPGTQYFGPGTRLLVL.

V is TRBV4-1 and J is TRBJ2-7; D not certain. The CDR3 runs 15 residues. Germline V gene data show CDR1 as MGHRA and CDR2 as YSYEKL. The V end was cut by 0 bases, the J end by 0 bases, with 9 bases between. The CDR3: CASSQDGRSSYEQYF. The CDR3 DNA sequence: TGCGCCAGCAGCCAAGATGGCAGAAGCTCCTACGAGCAGTACTTC.

At least ten counts were recorded for this clonotype. The chain uses TRBV28 and TRBJ2-7; D is perhaps TRBD1 (6 bases). Looked up from germline, CDR1 is MDHEN and CDR2 is SYDVKM. Trimming took 6 bases from V and 4 from J, leaving 10 bases between them. CDR3 size: 12 residues. DNA for the CDR3: TGTGCCAGCAGACAACAGGGTTACGAGCAGTACTTC. It encodes CASRQQGYEQYF.

This clonotype was detected many times. The chain links TRBV4-1 to TRBJ2-2; 9 positions agree with TRBD2. The ends lost 1 base at V and 4 bases at J; junction bases unmatched: 1. Per germline, CDR1 MGHRA and CDR2 YSYEKL. The CDR3 has 15 residues. The CDR3 reads CASSQVSGGTGELFF. CDR3 bases: TGCGCCAGCAGCCAAGTTAGCGGGGGCACCGGGGAGCTGTTTTTT.

The chain employs TRBV5-1 and TRBJ1-3; D is ambiguous. Germline lookup yields CDR1 SGHRS and CDR2 YFSETQ. Between the trimmed V and J ends, which lost 1 base and 0 bases, there was a span of 11 bases. This CDR3 spans 16 amino acids. This chain's CDR3 is CASSLLGSLSGNTIYF. CDR3 DNA sequence: TGCGCCAGCAGCTTGCTAGGGAGCCTCTCTGGAAACACCATATATTTT. Complete variable domain (other parts from reference TRBV5-1 and TRBJ1-3): KAGVTQTPRYLIKTRGQQVTLSCSPISGHRSVSWYQQTPGQGLQFLFEYFSETQRNKGNFPGRFSGRQFSNSRSEMNVSTLELGDSALYLCASSLLGSLSGNTIYFGEGSWLTVV.

This clonotype has a count of ten or more. The J gene is TRBJ1-3, the V gene TRBV9, with no clear D. The V end lost 0 bases, the J end lost 0 bases, and 7 bases lay between the germline ends. CDR1 is SGDLS and CDR2 is YYNGEE in the germline V gene. The CDR3 is 15 residues long. CDR3 coding DNA: TGTGCCAGCAGCGTAGTCCCAGACTCTGGAAACACCATATATTTT. It codes for CASSVVPDSGNTIYF.

This clonotype was observed at least ten times. Here the CDR3 reads CATSDPGTGGQETQYF. DNA of the CDR3: TGTGCCACCAGTGACCCCGGGACAGGGGGCCAAGAGACCCAGTACTTC. The V and J genes are TRBV24-1 and TRBJ2-5, with 11 nucleotides matching TRBD1. CDR1 is KGHDR and CDR2 is SFDVKD in the germline V gene. V dropped 4 bases and J dropped 1; count of bases not matched to a gene: 4. This CDR3 is built from 16 residues.

This clonotype was recorded at least ten times. V usage is TRBV20-1 and J usage is TRBJ1-1; TRBD1 agrees at 7 bases. V lost 3 bases to trimming and J lost 7 bases; unmatched junction nucleotides: 5. The CDR3 consists of 12 residues. Germline lookup yields CDR1 DFQATT and CDR2 SNEGSKA (reference sequence). CDR3 in DNA: TGCAGTGCTAGGATCTACAGGGGTGAAGCTTTCTTT. It translates to CSARIYRGEAFF.

The table lists this clonotype with many counts. The chain uses TRBV19 and TRBJ1-6; 9 nucleotides line up with TRBD1. V lost 6 bases and J lost 9; bases outside the gene matches: 3. CDR1 LNHDA and CDR2 SQIVND come from the germline V gene (reference sequence). CDR3 length: 13 amino acids. CDR3 nucleotides: TGTGCCAGTAGCGGGACAGGGCTTTCACCCCTCCACTTT. Its translation: CASSGTGLSPLHF. Using reference TRBV19 and TRBJ1-6 for the parts outside the CDR3, the full variable domain is DGGITQSPKYLFRKEGQNVTLSCEQNLNHDAMYWYRQDPGQGLRLIYYSQIVNDFQKGDIAEGYSVSREKKESFPLTVTSAQKNPTAFYLCASSGTGLSPLHFGNGTRLTVT.

This clonotype was picked up many times. The rearrangement uses TRBV7-2 and TRBJ1-6, with 8 bases matching TRBD1. The CDR3 length is 18 residues. V shed 2 bases and J 7 bases; nucleotides not matched to a gene: 13. Looked up from germline, CDR1 is SGHTA and CDR2 is FQGNSA. The CDR3 DNA follows: TGTGCCAGCAGCTTAAAGGTTTCCGGACAGGGATCCAATTCACCCCTCCACTTT. Its translation is CASSLKVSGQGSNSPLHF. The complete variable domain, with remaining parts taken from reference TRBV7-2 and TRBJ1-6, reads GAGVSQSPSNKVTEKGKDVELRCDPISGHTALYWYRQSLGQGLEFLIYFQGNSAPDKSGLPSDRFSAERTGGSVSTLTIQRTQQEDSAVYLCASSLKVSGQGSNSPLHFGNGTRLTVT.

This clonotype was observed at least ten times. CDR3 residues: CASSEISVQETQYF. In nucleotides, the CDR3 is TGTGCCAGCAGTGAAATATCCGTCCAAGAGACCCAGTACTTC. The V and J genes are TRBV2 and TRBJ2-5; the D is unclear. This CDR3 contains 14 residues. Trimming removed 2 bases at V and 1 base at J, with 8 bases between. Germline lookup yields CDR1 SNHLY and CDR2 FYNNEI.

The table lists this clonotype with many counts. The V and J genes are TRBV5-5 and TRBJ2-5; D is possibly TRBD1 (6 bases). CDR3 size: 16 residues. V was pared by 6 bases and J by 2 bases, with 20 bases between. Germline V lookup: CDR1 SGHKS, CDR2 YYEKEE (reference sequence). The CDR3 nucleotides read TGTGCCAGCAATCTCGGGGCAGGGGCGTCGCAAGAGACCCAGTACTTC. Residues: CASNLGAGASQETQYF.

This clonotype was seen repeatedly, ten times or more. This chain connects TRBV6-1 to TRBJ1-1, with TRBD1 identical over 8 bases. Germline lookup yields CDR1 MNHNS and CDR2 SASEGT. V dropped 7 bases and J dropped 4; count of bases not matched to a gene: 8. This CDR3 has 14 amino acids. DNA for the CDR3: TGTGCCAGCAAAAAGACAGGGGTTGTCACTGAAGCTTTCTTT. Its translation is CASKKTGVVTEAFF.

At least ten counts were recorded for this clonotype. This chain uses TRBV11-2 with TRBJ1-2, with 7 bases identical to TRBD1. Germline CDR1 is SGHAT and CDR2 is FQNNGV. The CDR3 loop spans 16 amino acids. The trim removed 2 bases at V and 6 bases at J, leaving 12 bases unmatched. The DNA for the CDR3 is TGTGCCAGCAGCTTACAGGGGGGATCGGTTAGTAATGGCTACACCTTC. Residues: CASSLQGGSVSNGYTF. The full variable domain, rest sourced from reference TRBV11-2 and TRBJ1-2, is EAGVAQSPRYKIIEKRQSVAFWCNPISGHATLYWYQQILGQGPKLLIQFQNNGVVDDSQLPKDRFSAERLKGVDSTLKIQPAKLEDSAVYLCASSLQGGSVSNGYTFGSGTRLTVV.

In the case of this clonotype: A read error may explain this, as a much larger clone is one base away. The chain recombines TRBV11-3 with TRBJ1-6; no firm D call. Germline CDR1 SGHNT, CDR2 YENEEA. The CDR3 is 13 amino acids. Trimming took 0 bases from V and 7 from J, leaving 4 bases between them. The CDR3 is CASSLEMNSPLHF. The CDR3 DNA follows: TGTGCCAGCAGCTTAGAAATGAATTCACCCCTCCACTTT.

This clonotype was recorded many times. V and J are TRBV27 and TRBJ1-5; D is possibly TRBD1 (6 bases). V lost 6 bases and J lost 1, with 16 bases in between. CDR1 MNHEY and CDR2 SMNVEV come from the germline V gene (reference sequence). The CDR3 consists of 16 residues. DNA for the CDR3: TGTGCCAGCAGGATCCTCGGGGGGCCGAGCAATCAGCCCCAGCATTTT. It codes for CASRILGGPSNQPQHF.

There are many counts of this clonotype. The rearrangement links TRBV5-1 to TRBJ1-1; D is unresolved. The ends were cut back, 5 bases at V and 4 bases at J, with 18 bases in the middle. The length of the CDR3 is 15 residues. Germline CDR1 reads SGHRS; CDR2 reads YFSETQ. This chain's CDR3 is CASSQTEHPSTEAFF. CDR3 coding DNA: TGCGCCAGCAGTCAAACCGAACATCCCTCCACTGAAGCTTTCTTT.

In this sample, this clonotype turned up many times. J is TRBJ1-1 and V is TRBV20-1; 8 bases align to TRBD1. Germline V gives CDR1 DFQATT, CDR2 SNEGSKA (reference sequence). The CDR3 totals 12 residues. The V and J ends lost 6 bases and 10 bases, in that order; junction bases with no gene match: 10. CDR3: CSAQDRVRLAFF. CDR3 nucleotides: TGCAGTGCGCAGGACAGGGTGCGTCTAGCTTTCTTT.

The chain links TRBV9 to TRBJ2-5, with a possible D match to TRBD2 (5 bases). This CDR3 contains 14 residues. Trimming took 0 bases from V and 7 from J, leaving 13 bases between them. Germline lookup yields CDR1 SGDLS and CDR2 YYNGEE. This CDR3 reads CASSVAYRGRTQYF. Written as DNA, the CDR3 is TGTGCCAGCAGCGTAGCTTACCGTGGGAGGACCCAGTACTTC.

This clonotype was observed many times. This chain links TRBV30 with TRBJ2-3, with 8 bases lining up with TRBD2. Germline V lookup: CDR1 GTSNPN, CDR2 SVGIG (reference sequence). Germline trimming cut 1 base from V and 4 bases from J; bases unmatched to any gene: 4. The CDR3 length is 14 residues. The CDR3: CAWSEGLAADTQYF. The CDR3 coding sequence is TGTGCCTGGAGTGAAGGACTAGCCGCAGATACGCAGTATTTT.

There are many counts of this clonotype. The V and J genes are TRBV19 and TRBJ1-5; D not resolved. The CDR3 loop spans 11 amino acids. CDR1 is LNHDA and CDR2 is SQIVND in the germline V gene (reference sequence). The V end was cut by 3 bases, the J end by 10 bases, with 7 bases between. CDR3: CASSMVGPQHF. The DNA of the CDR3 is TGTGCCAGTAGTATGGTTGGCCCCCAGCATTTT.

This clonotype showed up many times. The junction differs from germline at one of its ends, possibly a read error. This rearrangement joins TRBV12-3 or TRBV12-4 to TRBJ1-1; 9 bases map to TRBD1. The length of the CDR3 is 14 residues. The CDR3 protein is CASNRDRGFTEAFF. CDR3 in DNA: TGCGCCAGCAATCGTGACAGGGGGTTCACTGAAGCTTTCTTT.

This clonotype was observed at least ten times. The V gene is TRBV6-2 or TRBV6-3, the J gene TRBJ2-7; TRBD1 matches 10 bases. Trimming took 2 bases from V and 3 from J; bases not matched to a gene: 16. CDR1 MNHEY and CDR2 SVGEGT come from the germline V gene. This CDR3 region has 19 residues. CDR3 in amino acids: CASSYGSFSGQGVIYEQYF. The DNA of the CDR3 is TGTGCCAGCAGTTACGGGTCGTTTAGTGGACAGGGGGTTATCTACGAGCAGTACTTC.

The genes are TRBV6-2 or TRBV6-3 and TRBJ1-5, with unresolved D. The germline V gene encodes CDR1 MNHEY and CDR2 SVGEGT. The CDR3 runs to 20 residues. V was trimmed by 2 bases and J by 5 bases, leaving 28 bases between them. This CDR3 reads CASSYLSRVPAIRFDQPQHF. CDR3 nucleotides: TGTGCCAGCAGTTACCTGAGCCGGGTCCCGGCGATACGTTTTGATCAGCCCCAGCATTTT.

V is TRBV19 and J is TRBJ2-5; 7 bases match TRBD1. V was pared by 6 bases and J by 4 bases, with 5 bases of the junction left unmatched. Germline CDR1 is LNHDA and CDR2 is SQIVND (reference sequence). This CDR3 is 13 amino acids long. CDR3 in amino acids: CASRETGRETQYF. The CDR3 DNA follows: TGTGCCAGTAGAGAGACAGGGAGAGAGACCCAGTACTTC. The full variable domain, its missing parts supplied by reference TRBV19 and TRBJ2-5, is DGGITQSPKYLFRKEGQNVTLSCEQNLNHDAMYWYRQDPGQGLRLIYYSQIVNDFQKGDIAEGYSVSREKKESFPLTVTSAQKNPTAFYLCASRETGRETQYFGPGTRLLVL.

This clonotype showed up many times. The chain uses TRBV4-3 and TRBJ1-5; 9 bases map to TRBD1. This CDR3 has 16 residues. Unmatched junction bases numbered 9, after V lost 3 bases and J lost 6 bases. The germline CDR1 and CDR2 sequences are LGHNA and YSLEER. In DNA form, the CDR3 reads TGCGCCAGCAGCCAGAGCCCGGGACAGGGCGTTCAGCCCCAGCATTTT. Translating it yields CASSQSPGQGVQPQHF.